This T cell receptor beta chain appears in the sequencing data of a study of shared clonotypes between healthy human individuals. Findings of the study overall: Of the naive CD4 clonotypes, about 5.4% were shared across a handful of donors. Represented diversity, genetic and exposure-history alike, was limited by few donors.

This CDR3 has 15 amino acids. The V gene's germline CDR1 is SGHNT and CDR2 YYREEE (reference sequence). V shed 3 bases and J shed 0 bases, with 11 bases lying between them. Replicate PCRs for sorted subsets used roughly 200 ng DNA; this equaled tens of thousands of T cell genomes. Profiled with immunoSEQ multiplex PCR; TCRdb holds only in-frame clones, not every one. The sample lists about 600,000 clones, 95% to 96% occurring once. With regard to this clone: Its antigen is unknown.

CD45RO-negative, CCR7-positively selected cells formed the naive CD8 fraction, excluding terminally differentiated effector memory CD45RA+ cells. There were only Caucasian adults among the donors, and all lived in Nashville, Tennessee. This chain connects TRBV5-4 to TRBJ2-3; D unresolved. This TCR derives from a woman aged 25 to 39 in good health. The sequenced material came from naive CD8+ T cells sorted from blood. DNA for the CDR3: TGTGCCAGCAGCTCCACTAAAATTAGCACAGATACGCAGTATTTT. This translates into CASSSTKISTDTQYF.